This TCR beta chain was identified in a study of vaccination effects on CD4 cells after COVID-19. V was clipped by 3 bases and J by 13 bases, with 18 bases between them. Germline V gene sequence: CDR1 MDHEN, CDR2 SYDVKM. The CDR3 is made up of 14 amino acids. TCRdb's copy holds only in-frame clones and misses some; the assay was immunoSEQ multiplex PCR. The sample shows approximately 87,000 clones, 74% of them seen only once. Antigen-specific CD4+ T cells were expanded (with viral peptide pools) by the ViraFEST assay ahead of sequencing. At the end of about ten days of culture, CD4+ T cells were isolated. For this clone: Antigen specificity is unknown.

The clonotype originates from a human donor who received a COVID-19 vaccine. The sequencing used CD4+ T cells from PBMCs cultured with HCoV-229E spike peptides, collected before COVID-19 vaccination. The chain links TRBV28 to TRBJ1-4; D perhaps matches TRBD1 (6 bases). The CDR3 coding sequence is TGTGCCAGCAGTTTTAGGCAGGGGACTCTCGGACTGTTTTTT. Residues: CASSFRQGTLGLFF.